These 11 T cell receptor beta chains were sequenced from one sample in a study of blood T cell repertoires in COVID-19. Here immunoSEQ multiplex PCR was the method, and the copy in TCRdb shows in-frame clones only, minus some. The sample lists about 340,000 clones, 65% to 85% occurring once. What was sequenced was peripheral blood. These receptor sequences come from a man younger than 45 with active or convalescent COVID-19.

V is TRBV6-5 and J is TRBJ2-7, with TRBD2 matching over 9 bases. This CDR3 comprises 16 residues. The junction had 3 bases not matched to a gene; V was cut back by 0 bases and J by 0 bases. Germline CDR1 and CDR2: MNHEY and SVGAGI. The CDR3 sequence: CASSYSPSGNSYEQYF. CDR3 DNA: TGTGCCAGCAGTTACTCCCCTAGCGGGAACTCCTACGAGCAGTACTTC.

This clone was seen only once. The genes are TRBV23-1 and TRBJ1-2; D remains unclear. TRBV23-1 is marked as an open reading frame, function uncertain. Trimming removed 3 bases from V and 8 bases from J, with 7 bases in between. This CDR3 is built from 11 residues. Written as DNA, the CDR3 is TGCGCCAGCAGTCAGTCGGGGGGCTACACCTTC. Translating gives CASSQSGGYTF.

The chain combines TRBV4-3 with TRBJ2-7; 10 nucleotides line up with TRBD2. This CDR3 is built from 15 residues. V was clipped by 0 bases and J by 3 bases; unmatched bases: 2. Germline V gives CDR1 LGHNA, CDR2 YSLEER. DNA for the CDR3: TGCGCCAGCAGCCAAGATTCTAGCGGGAGCTACGAGCAGTACTTC. Translated, it gives CASSQDSSGSYEQYF.

This clone turned up a few times. The sample carries other DNA sequences with the same CDR3. The chain has TRBV7-9 and TRBJ1-1, with 8 bases aligning to TRBD1. The CDR3 covers 13 residues. Germline trimming cut 3 bases from V and 4 bases from J; bases unmatched to any gene: 1. Per the germline V gene, CDR1 is SEHNR and CDR2 is FQNEAQ (reference sequence). CDR3 DNA: TGTGCCAGCAGCTTTACAGGGGGCACTGAAGCTTTCTTT. It encodes CASSFTGGTEAFF.

The chain joins TRBV5-1 to TRBJ2-3; 12 bases fit TRBD1. Germline CDR1 SGHRS, CDR2 YFSETQ. This CDR3 contains 20 residues. Trimming took 2 bases from V and 0 from J; bases not matched to a gene: 13. The CDR3 DNA is TGCGCCAGCAGCTTCATAGCACCCGGGACAGGGGGCCCTAGCACAGATACGCAGTATTTT. Encoded protein: CASSFIAPGTGGPSTDTQYF.

The chain joins TRBV30 to TRBJ2-7; 9 bases map to TRBD1. V was clipped by 4 bases and J by 1 base; unmatched bases: 8. The CDR3 runs 15 residues. Germline V gene sequence: CDR1 GTSNPN, CDR2 SVGIG (reference sequence). CDR3 sequence reads: CAWTLDRGISYEQYF. The CDR3 DNA reads TGTGCCTGGACCTTGGACAGGGGAATATCCTACGAGCAGTACTTC.

The chain carries TRBV28 and TRBJ2-7, with 7 positions matching TRBD2. From germline, CDR1 is MDHEN and CDR2 SYDVKM. This CDR3 has 15 amino acids. Trimming at V came to 3 bases and at J to 2 bases, leaving 7 bases not matched to a gene. CDR3 protein: CASSFGGRIPYEQYF. In DNA, the CDR3 is TGTGCCAGCAGTTTCGGCGGGAGAATCCCCTACGAGCAGTACTTC. Supplemented by reference TRBV28 and TRBJ2-7, the full variable domain reads DVKVTQSSRYLVKRTGEKVFLECVQDMDHENMFWYRQDPGLGLRLIYFSYDVKMKEKGDIPEGYSVSREKKERFSLILESASTNQTSMYLCASSFGGRIPYEQYFGPGTRLTVT.

The chain joins TRBV7-6 to TRBJ1-6, with 7 bases aligning to TRBD1. Germline V gives CDR1 SGHVS, CDR2 FNYEAQ. The trim removed 5 bases at V and 6 bases at J, leaving 7 bases unmatched. The CDR3 is made up of 15 amino acids. As DNA, the CDR3 is TGTGCCAGCAGCGAACTACAGGGGACTAATTCACCCCTCCACTTT. Translating gives CASSELQGTNSPLHF.

The chain recombines TRBV27 with TRBJ1-5; 10 bases are a match to TRBD1. CDR1 MNHEY and CDR2 SMNVEV come from the germline V gene (reference sequence). The CDR3 length is 17 residues. The V segment lost 5 bases and the J segment 6 bases; nucleotides outside the gene matches: 13. In DNA, the CDR3 is TGTGCCAGCAGTACGTCACGGGACAGGGGCGGGGGTCAGCCCCAGCATTTT. The encoded protein is CASSTSRDRGGGQPQHF.

As concerns this clone: The sample holds other DNA sequences that translate to the same CDR3. This chain joins TRBV6-5 and TRBJ2-7; D is undetermined. Trimming took 6 bases from V and 0 from J, leaving 6 bases between them. The CDR3 has 12 residues. Germline V gives CDR1 MNHEY, CDR2 SVGAGI. The DNA for the CDR3 is TGTGCCAGCAGCCCCATCTCCTACGAGCAGTACTTC. Protein: CASSPISYEQYF.

The V gene is TRBV28, the J gene TRBJ1-5, with D possibly being TRBD1 (6 bases). V lost 7 bases to trimming and J lost 3 bases, with 10 bases between them. The length of the CDR3 is 13 residues. The germline V gene encodes CDR1 MDHEN and CDR2 SYDVKM. The CDR3 sequence is CASKGQHNQPQHF. The CDR3 DNA reads as TGTGCCAGCAAAGGACAGCACAATCAGCCCCAGCATTTT.